This T cell receptor (beta chain) originates from a study of blood T cell repertoires in COVID-19. About the research overall: Sources were T cells, B-cell-depleted T cells, or PBMCs; the material itself was cDNA or gDNA.

In the original analysis: Estimation of nucleated cell counts relied on the amplification of reference gene primers. The method was immunoSEQ multiplex PCR; TCRdb's version includes in-frame clones alone and lacks a portion of them. Clone size and the V and J calls come from that table; the DNA yielded D and trimming. Here the sample spans about 140,000 clones, roughly 79% being singletons. V was clipped by 2 bases and J by 2 bases, with 10 bases between them. CDR1 and CDR2 (germline): MNHNS, SASEGT. The CDR3 loop spans 14 amino acids. The specimen sequenced was peripheral blood. This sequence originates from a man over 45 with active or convalescent COVID-19. This chain uses TRBV6-1 with TRBJ2-7, with D possibly TRBD1 on 5 matching bases. The DNA for the CDR3 is TGTGCCAGCAGTGAATGGACAAATCCCTACGAGCAGTACTTC. Translated, it gives CASSEWTNPYEQYF.